Presented here are 7 T cell receptor beta chains from one specimen sequenced in a study of shared clonotypes between healthy human individuals. Sequenced by immunoSEQ multiplex PCR; TCRdb stores in-frame clones only, minus some. The sample shows roughly 1.4 million clones, around 98.5% of them seen only once. The source material was naive CD4+ T cells sorted from blood. Indicated subset: CD45RA+ positively selected. The origin of the receptors is a man younger than 40 in good health.

A remark on this clone: The sample carries other DNA sequences with the same CDR3. The chain is built from TRBV5-1 and TRBJ1-5, with TRBD1 matching over 10 bases. The CDR3 loop spans 15 amino acids. Germline CDR1 and CDR2: SGHRS and YFSETQ. Trimming took 2 bases from V and 2 from J; bases not matched to a gene: 1. The CDR3 region is CASSLGTGGNQPQHF. In DNA, the CDR3 is TGCGCCAGCAGCTTAGGGACAGGGGGCAATCAGCCCCAGCATTTT. Full variable domain (missing parts from reference TRBV5-1 and TRBJ1-5): KAGVTQTPRYLIKTRGQQVTLSCSPISGHRSVSWYQQTPGQGLQFLFEYFSETQRNKGNFPGRFSGRQFSNSRSEMNVSTLELGDSALYLCASSLGTGGNQPQHFGDGTRLSIL.

This rearrangement joins TRBV7-2 to TRBJ2-3, with 7 nucleotides matching TRBD1. The CDR3 totals 17 residues. J was trimmed by 6 bases and V by 0 bases; bases with no gene match: 12. Germline CDR1 and CDR2: SGHTA and FQGNSA. The CDR3 spells CASSLASKGAASDTQYF. For the CDR3, the DNA is TGTGCCAGCAGCTTAGCGTCCAAGGGGGCCGCAAGCGATACGCAGTATTTT. The full variable domain, its missing parts supplied by reference TRBV7-2 and TRBJ2-3, is GAGVSQSPSNKVTEKGKDVELRCDPISGHTALYWYRQSLGQGLEFLIYFQGNSAPDKSGLPSDRFSAERTGGSVSTLTIQRTQQEDSAVYLCASSLASKGAASDTQYFGPGTRLTVL.

The CDR3 DNA reads TGTGCCAGCAGCTTAGTAAGGACGGCATTTGGAGAGACCCAGTACTTC. Residues: CASSLVRTAFGETQYF. The rearrangement uses TRBV7-6 and TRBJ2-5; D not certain. Germline V lookup: CDR1 SGHVS, CDR2 FNYEAQ. CDR3 length equals 16 residues. Trimming removed 1 base at V and 4 bases at J, with 16 bases between.

This chain joins TRBV28 and TRBJ2-7; D remains unclear. This CDR3 has 12 residues. V lost 3 bases and J lost 5, with 8 bases in between. Germline CDR1 MDHEN, CDR2 SYDVKM. The CDR3 loop is CASSFVPNEQYF. In nucleotides, the CDR3 is TGTGCCAGCAGTTTTGTCCCCAACGAGCAGTACTTC. Drawing the rest from reference TRBV28 and TRBJ2-7, the complete variable domain is DVKVTQSSRYLVKRTGEKVFLECVQDMDHENMFWYRQDPGLGLRLIYFSYDVKMKEKGDIPEGYSVSREKKERFSLILESASTNQTSMYLCASSFVPNEQYFGPGTRLTVT.

The chain is built from TRBV11-1 and TRBJ2-1; TRBD2 matches at 12 bases. Germline lookup yields CDR1 SGHAT and CDR2 FQDESV (reference sequence). V lost 3 bases to trimming and J lost 4 bases; unmatched junction nucleotides: 1. The CDR3 spans 15 residues. CDR3 residues: CASSFGLAGYNEQFF. The CDR3 nucleotides read TGTGCCAGCAGCTTCGGACTAGCGGGGTACAATGAGCAGTTCTTC.

The J gene is TRBJ1-1, the V gene TRBV5-1, with a possible D match to TRBD1 (5 bases). Germline assignment: CDR1 SGHRS and CDR2 YFSETQ. Between the trimmed V and J ends, which lost 4 bases and 0 bases, there was a span of 16 bases. This CDR3 contains 16 residues. The CDR3 DNA sequence: TGCGCCAGCAGCCGCAGCGGGAGACAGATGAACACTGAAGCTTTCTTT. Amino acids: CASSRSGRQMNTEAFF.

The chain employs TRBV6-1 and TRBJ1-5, with D unresolved. CDR1 and CDR2 from the germline V gene are MNHNS and SASEGT. Trimming left V 8 bases short and J 6 bases short, with 8 bases between. This CDR3 has 11 amino acids. Here the CDR3 DNA reads TGTGCCAGCGGGAGGTTTCAGCCCCAGCATTTT. Translating it yields CASGRFQPQHF.